These 29 T cell receptor beta chains were all obtained from the same sample, sequenced in a study of shared T cell receptors in the human thymus. The protocol was immunoSEQ multiplex PCR, while the TCRdb copy is restricted to in-frame clones and leaves out a portion. This sample has almost 550,000 clones, with around 78% found just once. This sample was also put to use in a study of human thymus T cells.

Sequenced input: thymocytes. Receptors were obtained from a boy under two years old with a congenital heart defect.

This clone has only a few counts. The chain uses TRBV27 and TRBJ2-7, with a weak D call TRBD2 (6 bases). The CDR3 runs 15 residues. From germline, CDR1 is MNHEY and CDR2 SMNVEV (reference sequence). V lost 0 bases and J 3 bases, leaving 12 bases between the germline ends. CDR3 DNA sequence: TGTGCCAGCAGTTTATCGAAAGCGGGTGACTACGAGCAGTACTTC. Its translation: CASSLSKAGDYEQYF.

This chain uses TRBV4-3 with TRBJ2-5; 10 bases map to TRBD1. Trimming at V came to 0 bases and at J to 3 bases, leaving 7 bases not matched to a gene. The CDR3 runs 17 residues. Per germline, CDR1 LGHNA and CDR2 YSLEER. The CDR3 bases are TGCGCCAGCAGCCAAGATCTGGAGACAGGGGGCGAAGAGACCCAGTACTTC. Its protein is CASSQDLETGGEETQYF.

J is TRBJ1-5 and V is TRBV6-1; the D gene is possibly TRBD1 (5 bases). The CDR3 has 19 amino acids. V gave up 0 bases and J gave up 0 bases, with 18 bases separating them. The germline V gene encodes CDR1 MNHNS and CDR2 SASEGT. This CDR3 reads CASSEAGGLVADSNQPQHF. The DNA of the CDR3 is TGTGCCAGCAGTGAAGCGGGGGGATTAGTGGCGGATAGCAATCAGCCCCAGCATTTT.

This clone occurred once. The V and J genes are TRBV15 and TRBJ1-2; a weak D match, TRBD1 (6 bases). The V gene lost 5 bases and the J gene lost 7 bases, with 14 bases spanning the gap. This CDR3 is 13 amino acids long. CDR1 LNHNV and CDR2 YYDKDF come from the germline V gene (reference sequence). DNA for the CDR3: TGTGCCACCAGCTCCCCAGGGGCCGTTGGCTACACCTTC. Translation gives CATSSPGAVGYTF.

This clone was detected a few times. V and J are TRBV10-2 and TRBJ2-2, with D perhaps matching TRBD2 (5 bases). This CDR3 has 15 amino acids. The germline CDR1 and CDR2 sequences are WSHSY and SAAADI. Trimming pared 6 bases from V and 0 bases from J, leaving 11 bases between. This CDR3 is CASRPLGTNTGELFF. CDR3 nucleotides: TGCGCCAGCAGACCCCTCGGGACGAACACCGGGGAGCTGTTTTTT.

This chain joins TRBV7-8 and TRBJ2-4; the match to TRBD2 covers 7 bases. Germline CDR1 and CDR2: SGHVS and FQNEAQ. Trimming removed 0 bases from V and 4 bases from J; junction bases left unmatched: 6. This CDR3 is 16 amino acids long. For the CDR3, the DNA is TGTGCCAGCAGCTTAGCCATCCGGCGGGAGAAAAACATTCAGTACTTC. Translation gives CASSLAIRREKNIQYF.

CDR3 DNA sequence: TGTGCCAGCGTTGACAGGGATAATGAAAAACTGTTTTTT. It yields the protein CASVDRDNEKLFF. V is TRBV28 and J is TRBJ1-4; 7 nucleotides align to TRBD1. The J segment lost 4 bases and the V segment lost 8 bases, leaving 4 bases of the junction unmatched. The V gene's germline CDR1 is MDHEN and CDR2 SYDVKM. The CDR3 spans 13 residues.

V usage is TRBV5-1 and J usage is TRBJ1-1; 8 bases align to TRBD1. This CDR3 region has 14 residues. The trim removed 1 base at V and 5 bases at J, leaving 4 bases unmatched. Germline V gene sequence: CDR1 SGHRS, CDR2 YFSETQ. This chain's CDR3 is CASSLFTGGTEAFF. The CDR3 DNA reads as TGCGCCAGCAGCTTGTTTACAGGGGGAACTGAAGCTTTCTTT.

CDR3 coding DNA: TGTGCCAGCAGTCACGGCAGGGTAAACGAGCAGTACTTC. It translates to CASSHGRVNEQYF. V is TRBV27 and J is TRBJ2-7, with a tentative D call TRBD1 (5 bases). V was shortened by 5 bases and J by 5 bases, with 13 bases between the two germline ends. The CDR3 runs to 13 residues. CDR1 and CDR2 from the germline V gene are MNHEY and SMNVEV (reference sequence).

The chain combines TRBV5-1 with TRBJ2-3, with D perhaps TRBD1 (5 bases). The germline V gene has CDR1 SGHRS and CDR2 YFSETQ. The CDR3 consists of 16 residues. V was trimmed by 3 bases and J by 2 bases, leaving 16 bases between them. CDR3 in DNA: TGCGCCAGCAGCTCGCAGGGCACCAAAATCACAGATACGCAGTATTTT. Its protein is CASSSQGTKITDTQYF.

V and J are TRBV25-1 and TRBJ2-5, with TRBD1 identical over 7 bases. This CDR3 comprises 15 residues. J lost 7 bases, V lost 1 base, and 9 bases had no gene match. The germline gives CDR1 MGHDK, CDR2 SYGVNS. CDR3 bases: TGTGCCAGCAGTGAATGGACAAGGGGGCTCGGGACCCAGTACTTC. Its protein is CASSEWTRGLGTQYF.

The chain is built from TRBV5-1 and TRBJ2-3; the D gene is possibly TRBD2 (6 bases). Trimming pared 3 bases from V and 5 bases from J, leaving 10 bases between. CDR3 length: 13 residues. CDR1 and CDR2 from the germline V gene are SGHRS and YFSETQ. The CDR3 is CASSWGLGDTQYF. DNA for the CDR3: TGCGCCAGCAGCTGGGGACTTGGAGATACGCAGTATTTT.

The CDR3 DNA reads TGTGCCAGCAGTTTAGGAGGGGGCAGTCTCTACGAGCAGTACTTC. As protein: CASSLGGGSLYEQYF. The chain links TRBV27 to TRBJ2-7; the D gene is possibly TRBD1 (7 bases). Germline CDR1 and CDR2: MNHEY and SMNVEV (reference sequence). This CDR3 spans 15 amino acids. Trimming removed 2 bases from V and 3 bases from J, with 14 bases in between.

The chain uses TRBV2 and TRBJ1-2; D is undetermined. V lost 7 bases and J 3 bases, leaving 21 bases between the germline ends. Germline loops: CDR1 SNHLY, CDR2 FYNNEI. This CDR3 spans 16 amino acids. The CDR3: CASTDWEGQADYGYTF. In DNA form, the CDR3 reads TGTGCCAGCACCGACTGGGAGGGCCAGGCGGACTATGGCTACACCTTC.

The chain carries TRBV29-1 and TRBJ2-1; TRBD1 matches 8 bases. The CDR3 spans 14 residues. Germline values: CDR1 SQVTM, CDR2 ANQGSEA. V lost 1 base to trimming and J lost 8 bases; unmatched junction nucleotides: 7. The CDR3 is CSVEVSDRVYEQFF. For the CDR3, the DNA is TGCAGCGTTGAAGTATCGGACAGGGTATATGAGCAGTTCTTC.

V is TRBV4-3 and J is TRBJ2-7, with D tentatively TRBD2 (6 bases). The V end was cut by 4 bases, the J end by 2 bases, with 15 bases between. This CDR3 is 15 amino acids long. Per germline, CDR1 LGHNA and CDR2 YSLEER. In DNA, the CDR3 is TGCGCCAGCAGCCCTGGAATAGCGGACCCCTACGAGCAGTACTTC. It yields the protein CASSPGIADPYEQYF.

This chain links TRBV10-2 with TRBJ2-7, with TRBD1 identical over 9 bases. CDR1 is WSHSY and CDR2 is SAAADI in the germline V gene. The CDR3 loop spans 13 amino acids. The ends lost 8 bases at V and 3 bases at J; junction bases unmatched: 5. The CDR3 bases are TGCGCCAGCCGGGACAGGGTCTGCTACGAGCAGTACTTC. Translated, it gives CASRDRVCYEQYF.

A few counts support this clone. The gene calls are TRBV10-3 and TRBJ2-2, with D perhaps matching TRBD1 (5 bases). V was cut by 3 bases and J by 2 bases, with 10 bases left in between. This CDR3 has 15 amino acids. In germline, CDR1 is ENHRY, CDR2 SYGVKD. The CDR3 DNA reads TGTGCCATCAGTGACCCAGGACACAACACCGGGGAGCTGTTTTTT. This encodes CAISDPGHNTGELFF.

This sequence joins TRBV28 and TRBJ1-5; tentative D call: TRBD1 (5 bases). This CDR3 spans 18 amino acids. V was cut by 4 bases and J by 6 bases, with 25 bases left in between. Germline assignment: CDR1 MDHEN and CDR2 SYDVKM. The DNA for the CDR3 is TGTGCCAGCAGTTGTACCGGGGCAGGGCATGAGGGAGGTCAGCCCCAGCATTTT. Its protein is CASSCTGAGHEGGQPQHF.

J is TRBJ2-1 and V is TRBV4-3; TRBD1 is a possible D gene (6 bases). The germline V gene has CDR1 LGHNA and CDR2 YSLEER. This CDR3 has 17 amino acids. V was trimmed by 1 base and J by 1 base, leaving 14 bases between them. CDR3 amino acids: CASSQVNKGVSYNEQFF. CDR3 DNA sequence: TGCGCCAGCAGCCAAGTTAACAAGGGGGTATCCTACAATGAGCAGTTCTTC.

CDR3 protein: CASSVGAAEGRNTEAFF. CDR3 sequence (DNA): TGCGCCAGCAGTGTAGGGGCGGCAGAAGGTCGGAACACTGAAGCTTTCTTT. The chain uses TRBV10-2 and TRBJ1-1; D possibly corresponds to TRBD1 (5 bases). Trimming shortened V by 4 bases and J by 1 base, and 19 bases separated the two germline ends. CDR3 length: 17 residues. Germline CDR1 WSHSY, CDR2 SAAADI.

The chain recombines TRBV6-1 with TRBJ2-7; weak D call: TRBD2 (6 bases). V shed 8 bases and J shed 3 bases, with 20 bases lying between them. This CDR3 comprises 15 residues. Germline assignment: CDR1 MNHNS and CDR2 SASEGT. This chain's CDR3 is CASGPPGGLYYEQYF. In nucleotides, the CDR3 is TGTGCCAGCGGGCCGCCCGGAGGGCTTTACTACGAGCAGTACTTC.

This rearrangement joins TRBV7-2 to TRBJ2-1; 9 bases agree with TRBD2. V trimming: 4 bases; J trimming: 4 bases; junction bases outside the gene matches: 5. The CDR3 extends over 15 amino acids. Germline CDR1 and CDR2: SGHTA and FQGNSA. Here the CDR3 reads CASSSDSGSYNEQFF. Here the CDR3 DNA reads TGTGCCAGCAGCTCGGATAGCGGGAGTTACAATGAGCAGTTCTTC.

The J gene is TRBJ1-1, the V gene TRBV28, with TRBD1 identical over 11 bases. The V segment lost 6 bases and the J segment 6 bases; nucleotides outside the gene matches: 18. This CDR3 region has 18 residues. The V gene's germline CDR1 is MDHEN and CDR2 SYDVKM. The CDR3 protein is CASSLWRPTGTGGSEAFF. In nucleotides, the CDR3 is TGTGCCAGCAGCCTTTGGCGCCCGACCGGGACAGGGGGGTCTGAAGCTTTCTTT.

For the CDR3, the DNA is TGTGCCAGCAGCCAACGAGCTAGCGGGAGTATCTCCTACAATGAGCAGTTCTTC. This encodes CASSQRASGSISYNEQFF. The V gene is TRBV14, the J gene TRBJ2-1; 10 bases agree with TRBD2. After removal of 2 bases from V and 0 bases from J, the junction contained 7 bases not matched to a gene. The length of the CDR3 is 18 residues. CDR1 SGHDN and CDR2 FVKESK come from the germline V gene.

The J gene is TRBJ2-7, the V gene TRBV5-1, with a possible D match to TRBD1 (6 bases). The V end lost 3 bases, the J end lost 3 bases, and 19 bases lay between the germline ends. CDR1 SGHRS and CDR2 YFSETQ come from the germline V gene. The CDR3 extends over 16 amino acids. CDR3 sequence: CASSSEVGQGHYEQYF. DNA of the CDR3: TGCGCCAGCAGCTCCGAGGTGGGGCAGGGACACTACGAGCAGTACTTC.

This chain's CDR3 is CASSPTGRRETQYF. The CDR3 coding sequence is TGTGCCAGCAGCCCAACGGGGAGAAGGGAGACCCAGTACTTC. J is TRBJ2-5 and V is TRBV7-8; maybe TRBD2 (5 bases). V dropped 5 bases and J dropped 5 bases, with 15 bases sitting between them. The CDR3 is made up of 14 amino acids. The germline CDR1 and CDR2 sequences are SGHVS and FQNEAQ.

The chain combines TRBV27 with TRBJ2-7; D not resolved. In germline, CDR1 is MNHEY, CDR2 SMNVEV (reference sequence). This CDR3 spans 13 amino acids. The V gene lost 4 bases and the J gene lost 3 bases, with 10 bases spanning the gap. Here the CDR3 reads CASSSGEDYEQYF. The CDR3 nucleotides are TGTGCCAGCAGTTCCGGAGAGGACTACGAGCAGTACTTC.

The gene calls are TRBV28 and TRBJ1-4, with D unresolved. Trimming took off 6 bases at V and 4 bases at J, with 15 bases between the two ends. This CDR3 has 15 amino acids. Germline V gene lookup returns CDR1 MDHEN and CDR2 SYDVKM. The CDR3 region is CASRATWGGNEKLFF. As DNA, the CDR3 is TGTGCCAGCAGGGCGACGTGGGGAGGTAATGAAAAACTGTTTTTT.